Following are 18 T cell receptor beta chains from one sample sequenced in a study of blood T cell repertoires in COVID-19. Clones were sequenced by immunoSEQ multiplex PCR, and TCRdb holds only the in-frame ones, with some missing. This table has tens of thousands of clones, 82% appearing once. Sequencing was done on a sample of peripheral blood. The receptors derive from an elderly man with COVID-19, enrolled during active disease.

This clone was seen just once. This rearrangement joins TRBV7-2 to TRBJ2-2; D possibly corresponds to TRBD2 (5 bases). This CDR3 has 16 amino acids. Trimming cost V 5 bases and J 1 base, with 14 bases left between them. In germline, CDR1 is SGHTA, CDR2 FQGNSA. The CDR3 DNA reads TGTGCCAGCAGCCCCCGCGGGCTGAGGAACACCGGGGAGCTGTTTTTT. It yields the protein CASSPRGLRNTGELFF. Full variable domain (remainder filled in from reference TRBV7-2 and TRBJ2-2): GAGVSQSPSNKVTEKGKDVELRCDPISGHTALYWYRQSLGQGLEFLIYFQGNSAPDKSGLPSDRFSAERTGGSVSTLTIQRTQQEDSAVYLCASSPRGLRNTGELFFGEGSRLTVL.

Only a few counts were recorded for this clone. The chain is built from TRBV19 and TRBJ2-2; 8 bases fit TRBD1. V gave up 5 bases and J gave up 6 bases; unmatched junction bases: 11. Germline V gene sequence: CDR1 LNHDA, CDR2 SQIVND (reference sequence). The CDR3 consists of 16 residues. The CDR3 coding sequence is TGTGCCAGTAGTGGTCAAGCAGGGGGCGCGTCCGGGGAGCTGTTTTTT. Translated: CASSGQAGGASGELFF.

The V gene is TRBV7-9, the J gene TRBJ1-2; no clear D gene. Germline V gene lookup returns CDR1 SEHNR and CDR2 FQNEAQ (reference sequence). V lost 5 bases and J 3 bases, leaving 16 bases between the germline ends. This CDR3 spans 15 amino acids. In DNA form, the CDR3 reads TGTGCCAGCAGCAAAAAGATGGACGGGGACTATGGCTACACCTTC. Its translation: CASSKKMDGDYGYTF.

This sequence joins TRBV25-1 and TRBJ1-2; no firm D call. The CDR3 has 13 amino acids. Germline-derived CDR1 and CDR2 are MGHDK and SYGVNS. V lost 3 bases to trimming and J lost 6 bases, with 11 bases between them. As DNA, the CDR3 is TGTGCCAGCAGTGAGCGTTTCGGGGATGGCTACACCTTC. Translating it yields CASSERFGDGYTF.

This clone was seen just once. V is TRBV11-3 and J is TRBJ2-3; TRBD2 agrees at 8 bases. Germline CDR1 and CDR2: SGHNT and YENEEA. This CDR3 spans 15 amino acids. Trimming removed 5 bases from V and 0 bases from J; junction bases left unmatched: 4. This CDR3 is CASSIGGESTDTQYF. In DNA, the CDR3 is TGTGCCAGCAGCATCGGGGGGGAGAGCACAGATACGCAGTATTTT.

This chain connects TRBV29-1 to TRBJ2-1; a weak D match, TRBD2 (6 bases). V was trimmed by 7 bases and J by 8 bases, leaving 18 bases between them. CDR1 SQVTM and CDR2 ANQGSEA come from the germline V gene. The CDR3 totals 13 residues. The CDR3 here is CSAGGASRDEQFF. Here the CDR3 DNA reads TGCAGCGCCGGAGGGGCAAGTCGGGATGAGCAGTTCTTC.

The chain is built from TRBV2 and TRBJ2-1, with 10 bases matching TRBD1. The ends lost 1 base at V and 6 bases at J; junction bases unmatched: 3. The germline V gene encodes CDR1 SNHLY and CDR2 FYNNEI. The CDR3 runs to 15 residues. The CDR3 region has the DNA TGTGCCAGCAGTGAAGAGGACAGGGGGGGCAATGAGCAGTTCTTC. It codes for CASSEEDRGGNEQFF.

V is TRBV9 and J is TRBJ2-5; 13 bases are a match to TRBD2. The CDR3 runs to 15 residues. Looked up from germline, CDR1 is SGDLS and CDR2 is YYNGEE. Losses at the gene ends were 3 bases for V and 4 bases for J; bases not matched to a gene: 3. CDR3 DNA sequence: TGTGCCAGCAGCGCCACTAGCGGGAGGGGAGAGACCCAGTACTTC. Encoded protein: CASSATSGRGETQYF.

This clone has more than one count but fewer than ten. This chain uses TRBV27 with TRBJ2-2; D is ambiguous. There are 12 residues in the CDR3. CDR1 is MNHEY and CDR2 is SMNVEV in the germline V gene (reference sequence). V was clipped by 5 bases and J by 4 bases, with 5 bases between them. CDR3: CASSPLTGELFF. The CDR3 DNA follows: TGTGCCAGCAGTCCCCTCACCGGGGAGCTGTTTTTT.

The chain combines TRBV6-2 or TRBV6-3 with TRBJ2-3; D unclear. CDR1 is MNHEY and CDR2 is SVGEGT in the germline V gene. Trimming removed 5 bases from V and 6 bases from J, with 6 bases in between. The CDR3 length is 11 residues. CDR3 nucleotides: TGTGCCAGCAGTACCGGGGATACGCAGTATTTT. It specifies CASSTGDTQYF.

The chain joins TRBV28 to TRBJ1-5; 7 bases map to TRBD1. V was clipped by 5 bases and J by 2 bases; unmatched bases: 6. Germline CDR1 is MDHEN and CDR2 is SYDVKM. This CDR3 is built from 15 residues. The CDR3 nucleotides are TGTGCCAGCAGTCCAGGGGGAAGTGGCAATCAGCCCCAGCATTTT. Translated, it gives CASSPGGSGNQPQHF.

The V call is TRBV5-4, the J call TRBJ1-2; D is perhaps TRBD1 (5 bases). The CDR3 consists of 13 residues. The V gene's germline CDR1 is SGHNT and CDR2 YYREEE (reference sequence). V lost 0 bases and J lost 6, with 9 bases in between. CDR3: CASSLGRADGYTF. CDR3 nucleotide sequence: TGTGCCAGCAGCTTGGGCAGGGCCGATGGCTACACCTTC.

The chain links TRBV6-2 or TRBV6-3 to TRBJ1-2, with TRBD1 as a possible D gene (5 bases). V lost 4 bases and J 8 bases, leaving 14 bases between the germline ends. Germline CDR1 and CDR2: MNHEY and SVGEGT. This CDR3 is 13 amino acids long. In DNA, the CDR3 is TGTGCCAGCAGTTCCGGGCAGGGTGGCGGCTACACCTTC. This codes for CASSSGQGGGYTF.

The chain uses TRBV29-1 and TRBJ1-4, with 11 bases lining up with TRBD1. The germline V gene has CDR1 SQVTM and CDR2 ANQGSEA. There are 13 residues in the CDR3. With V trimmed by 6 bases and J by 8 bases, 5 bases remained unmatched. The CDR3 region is CSVEDRGREKLFF. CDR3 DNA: TGCAGCGTAGAGGACAGGGGGCGGGAAAAACTGTTTTTT.

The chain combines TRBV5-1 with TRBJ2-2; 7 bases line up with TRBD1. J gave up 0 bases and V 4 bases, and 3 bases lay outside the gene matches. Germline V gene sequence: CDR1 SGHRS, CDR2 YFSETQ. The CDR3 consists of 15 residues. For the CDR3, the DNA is TGCGCCAGCAGCCGAGGACAGGCGAACACCGGGGAGCTGTTTTTT. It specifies CASSRGQANTGELFF. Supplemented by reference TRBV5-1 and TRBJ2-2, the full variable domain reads KAGVTQTPRYLIKTRGQQVTLSCSPISGHRSVSWYQQTPGQGLQFLFEYFSETQRNKGNFPGRFSGRQFSNSRSEMNVSTLELGDSALYLCASSRGQANTGELFFGEGSRLTVL.

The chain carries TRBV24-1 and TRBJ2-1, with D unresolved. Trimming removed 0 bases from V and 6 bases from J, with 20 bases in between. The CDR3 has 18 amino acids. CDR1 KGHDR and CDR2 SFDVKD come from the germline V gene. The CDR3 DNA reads TGTGCCACCAGTGATTTGCCCACATCCCCTAGACCCTTCAATGAGCAGTTCTTC. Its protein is CATSDLPTSPRPFNEQFF.

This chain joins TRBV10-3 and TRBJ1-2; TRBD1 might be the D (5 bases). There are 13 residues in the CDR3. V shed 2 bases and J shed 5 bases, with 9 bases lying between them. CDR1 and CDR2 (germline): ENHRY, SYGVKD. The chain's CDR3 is CAISEVGAYGYTF. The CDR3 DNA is TGTGCCATCAGTGAGGTAGGGGCGTATGGCTACACCTTC.

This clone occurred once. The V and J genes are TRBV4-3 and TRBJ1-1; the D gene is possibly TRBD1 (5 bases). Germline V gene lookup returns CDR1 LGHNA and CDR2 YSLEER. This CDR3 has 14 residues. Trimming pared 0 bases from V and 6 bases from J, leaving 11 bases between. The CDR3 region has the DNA TGCGCCAGCAGCCAAGACCCAGGGAGGCCTGAAGCTTTCTTT. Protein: CASSQDPGRPEAFF.